This passage covers 28 T cell receptor beta chains from one sample sequenced in a study of regulatory T cells in long-lasting Graves disease (dated by TCRdb to the early 2020s). Receptors were amplified or captured by multiplex PCR. TCRdb records Illumina HiSeq 4000 as the sequencer. iRepertoire HTBI primers and Arm-PCR amplification of CDR3 regions were used to construct TCR beta libraries. TCRdb reprocessing: public reads trimmed at Q25 with fastp, clones called with MiXCR, in-frame beta chains kept. Under each unique CDR3 protein, matching rows form one entry showing the most common genes and DNA. The sample table shows hundreds of thousands of distinct CDR3 sequences, and about 16% are seen once. Roughly 25% of the sample is taken by the ten largest. Interpreted using the paper, the time point label stands for: newly diagnosed GD, antithyroid drugs for less than 3 months. For both TCR sequencing and RNA sequencing, RNA was extracted from PBMCs using TRIzol.

These data are also associated with another study on T cells in Graves' hyperthyroidism and ophthalmopathy.

The sequencing here drew on peripheral blood mononuclear cells (PBMCs), taken at new diagnosis, from a patient treated with antithyroid drugs. The source is a woman aged 35-65 years with Graves disease. Donor details come from another sample of the same person, matched by shared clones.

The chain recombines TRBV6-1 with TRBJ1-5; D is unresolved. Looked up from germline, CDR1 is MNHNS and CDR2 is SASEGT. This CDR3 is 16 amino acids long. Between the trimmed V and J ends, which lost 0 bases and 7 bases, there was a span of 16 bases. CDR3 bases: TGTGCCAGCAGTGAAGCGCTTCGGCTAATCGGCCAGCCCCAGCATTTT. This translates into CASSEALRLIGQPQHF.

This clonotype showed up many times. V is TRBV20-1 and J is TRBJ2-1; D might be TRBD1 or TRBD2, each matching 5 bases. The germline V and J ends were trimmed by 4 bases and 9 bases, with 16 bases remaining between them. Germline V lookup: CDR1 DFQATT, CDR2 SNEGSKA (reference sequence). This CDR3 contains 13 residues. The CDR3 reads CSATGTGGPEQFF. The CDR3 bases are TGCAGTGCTACCGGGACCGGCGGCCCTGAGCAGTTCTTC.

In its sample, this clonotype was seen many times. The chain employs TRBV7-6 and TRBJ1-2; 9 bases fit TRBD1. V lost 2 bases and J lost 5; bases outside the gene matches: 3. This CDR3 is built from 14 residues. Germline assignment: CDR1 SGHVS and CDR2 FNYEAQ. This CDR3 is CASSLTGGAYGYTF. CDR3 nucleotides: TGTGCCAGCAGCTTAACAGGGGGCGCTTATGGCTACACCTTC. The full variable domain, its missing parts supplied by reference TRBV7-6 and TRBJ1-2, is GAGVSQSPRYKVTKRGQDVALRCDPISGHVSLYWYRQALGQGPEFLTYFNYEAQQDKSGLPNDRFSAERPEGSISTLTIQRTEQRDSAMYRCASSLTGGAYGYTFGSGTRLTVV.

Comment on this clonotype: A much larger clone is a single base away; this may be a read error. The chain uses TRBV11-2 and TRBJ2-3, with 7 bases that match TRBD2. Germline lookup yields CDR1 SGHAT and CDR2 FQNNGV. The V segment lost 0 bases and the J segment 0 bases; nucleotides outside the gene matches: 9. The CDR3 contains 18 residues. CDR3 nucleotides: TGTGCCAGCAGCTTAGACGGACTAGTGGTCCTCAGCACAGATACGCAGTATTTT. Amino acids: CASSLDGLVVLSTDTQYF.

This clonotype was counted ten times or more. The V and J genes are TRBV3-1 and TRBJ1-5, with 7 bases aligning to TRBD1. With 1 base clipped from V and 4 bases from J, the junction kept 4 bases outside the gene matches. Germline V gene lookup returns CDR1 LGHDT and CDR2 YNNKEL (reference sequence). The CDR3 runs 15 residues. In DNA form, the CDR3 reads TGTGCCAGCAGCCAAGGACAGGGAAGTAATCAGCCCCAGCATTTT. This translates into CASSQGQGSNQPQHF.

This clonotype was found many times. This chain joins TRBV10-1 and TRBJ2-7; maybe TRBD1 (5 bases). V dropped 10 bases and J dropped 5 bases, with 18 bases sitting between them. Germline V gene sequence: CDR1 WNHNN, CDR2 SYGVQD (reference sequence). CDR3 length equals 13 residues. CDR3 sequence: CANVDCQGDEQYF. Written as DNA, the CDR3 is TGCGCCAATGTAGACTGCCAAGGGGACGAGCAGTACTTC.

This clonotype was picked up many times. The gene calls are TRBV12-3 or TRBV12-4 and TRBJ1-6, with a possible D match to TRBD1 (5 bases). V lost 6 bases and J lost 5, with 11 bases in between. The CDR3 is made up of 14 amino acids. CDR3 residues: CASSLDRNNSPLHF. The CDR3 coding sequence is TGTGCCAGCAGCCTCGACAGAAATAATTCACCCCTCCACTTT.

The chain uses TRBV7-2 and TRBJ2-7, with D perhaps TRBD2 (6 bases). Germline loops: CDR1 SGHTA, CDR2 FQGNSA. The CDR3 spans 13 residues. V lost 7 bases and J lost 11, with 21 bases in between. The CDR3, as DNA: TGTGCCAGCACGTCCCTAGGCGGGGATCTCAAGTACTTC. Translating gives CASTSLGGDLKYF.

This clonotype was seen at least ten times. DNA for the CDR3: TGTGCCAGTAGTATTACTCAGAACACTGAAGCTTTCTTT. This encodes CASSITQNTEAFF. V gene TRBV19 combines with J gene TRBJ1-1; D remains ambiguous. CDR3 length equals 13 residues. Germline CDR1 LNHDA, CDR2 SQIVND (reference sequence). V lost 3 bases and J lost 1, with 6 bases in between.

This clonotype was detected a few times. The chain employs TRBV6-1 and TRBJ1-2; maybe TRBD1 (5 bases). CDR1 and CDR2 from the germline V gene are MNHNS and SASEGT. The CDR3 length is 15 residues. V shed 7 bases and J shed 3 bases, with 18 bases lying between them. CDR3 protein: CASTPVLGPDYGYTF. CDR3 sequence (DNA): TGTGCCAGCACCCCCGTGCTGGGGCCTGACTATGGCTACACCTTC.

In this sample, this clonotype turned up many times. The rearrangement links TRBV5-5 to TRBJ1-2; 7 bases agree with TRBD1. V gave up 2 bases and J gave up 8 bases; unmatched junction bases: 9. The CDR3 spans 14 residues. Germline V CDR1 and CDR2: SGHKS, YYEKEE (reference sequence). CDR3: CASSLYQGVEGYTF. CDR3 in DNA: TGTGCCAGCAGCTTATACCAGGGGGTGGAAGGCTACACCTTC.

This clonotype was observed a handful of times. One junction end disagrees with the germline gene, perhaps due to a read error. This chain joins TRBV6-5 and TRBJ1-1; the D is unclear. CDR3 size: 15 residues. CDR1 and CDR2 from the germline V gene are MNHEY and SVGAGI. In DNA, the CDR3 is TGTGCCAGCAGCTACTTGGGCCCAGACGGCACTGAAGCTTTCTTT. This translates into CASSYLGPDGTEAFF.

This sequence joins TRBV4-1 and TRBJ2-2; no firm D call. Trimming cost V 4 bases and J 7 bases, with 13 bases left between them. The CDR3 spans 14 residues. Germline V gene data show CDR1 as MGHRA and CDR2 as YSYEKL. The DNA of the CDR3 is TGCGCCAGCAGCCTCCGCCGCTCCGGCGGGGAGCTGTTTTTT. This codes for CASSLRRSGGELFF.

The rearrangement joins TRBV7-3 to TRBJ1-1, with D maybe TRBD1 (6 bases). V lost 5 bases, J lost 1 base, and 35 bases lay in between. CDR1 is SGHTA and CDR2 is FQGTGA in the germline V gene. The CDR3 totals 22 residues. The CDR3 loop reads CASSLYPETVGQIYKRNTEAFF. The CDR3 DNA is TGTGCCAGCAGCCTCTATCCAGAAACGGTGGGACAAATTTATAAACGGAACACTGAAGCTTTCTTT.

Worth noting for this clonotype: Germline is not matched at one junction end, which may reflect a read error. This chain links TRBV9 with TRBJ2-7, with TRBD1 as a possible D gene (6 bases). Germline V CDR1 and CDR2: SGDLS, YYNGEE. The CDR3 loop spans 13 amino acids. The CDR3 coding sequence is TGTGCCAGCAGCGGGACAGATTCCTACGGGCAGTACTTC. Its protein is CASSGTDSYGQYF.

The sample holds many counts of this clonotype. This chain connects TRBV12-5 to TRBJ2-7, with no clear D. The tail of the sequence fits TRBJ2-1 better, so the J call may be wrong. Germline values: CDR1 LGHNT, CDR2 FRNRAP. CDR3 length: 13 residues. CDR3 sequence reads: CASGPNTEGEQFF. The CDR3 DNA is TGTGCTAGTGGTCCCAACACTGAAGGCGAGCAGTTCTTC.

This clonotype was seen many times. The V and J genes are TRBV9 and TRBJ1-2; possibly TRBD1 for D (6 bases). The CDR3 consists of 16 residues. V gave up 0 bases and J gave up 6 bases, with 18 bases separating them. Germline CDR1 and CDR2: SGDLS and YYNGEE. The CDR3 nucleotides are TGTGCCAGCAGCGTAGAGGCAGGGGATGGTGGTGATGGCTACACCTTC. This sequence encodes CASSVEAGDGGDGYTF.

The V gene is TRBV12-3 or TRBV12-4, the J gene TRBJ2-2, with no clear D. This CDR3 is built from 14 residues. V was trimmed by 4 bases and J by 1 base, leaving 7 bases between them. The CDR3: CASSSSENTGELFF. CDR3 in DNA: TGTGCCAGCAGTTCGTCGGAGAACACCGGGGAGCTGTTTTTT.

This clonotype was counted ten times or more. For the CDR3, the DNA is TGTGCCAGCAGCCAGGGGGGGGAGACCTACGAGCAGTACTTC. Amino acid sequence: CASSQGGETYEQYF. This rearrangement joins TRBV5-4 to TRBJ2-7, with D perhaps TRBD1 or TRBD2 (7 bases each). The CDR3 is 14 amino acids. The germline V and J ends were trimmed by 4 bases and 2 bases, with 13 bases remaining between them. Germline assignment: CDR1 SGHNT and CDR2 YYREEE (reference sequence).

This clonotype was counted only a few times. The rearrangement links TRBV7-3 to TRBJ1-2, with no clear D. Between the trimmed V and J ends, which lost 4 bases and 9 bases, there was a span of 12 bases. The CDR3 covers 12 residues. The germline gives CDR1 SGHTA, CDR2 FQGTGA. DNA of the CDR3: TGTGCCAGCAGCTCGGCTCCCGGGAGCTACACCTTC. This encodes CASSSAPGSYTF.

The V gene is TRBV7-9, the J gene TRBJ1-2; D call uncertain. Per the germline V gene, CDR1 is SEHNR and CDR2 is FQNEAQ (reference sequence). V was pared by 1 base and J by 8 bases, with 14 bases between. The CDR3 length is 14 residues. The CDR3 sequence is CASSLDRIRAGYTF. CDR3 nucleotides: TGTGCCAGCAGCTTAGATCGGATACGTGCCGGCTACACCTTC.

The table lists this clonotype with many counts. This chain connects TRBV20-1 to TRBJ1-1; D may be TRBD1 (5 bases). The CDR3 runs 15 residues. Trimming pared 1 base from V and 3 bases from J, leaving 15 bases between. CDR1 is DFQATT, CDR2 SNEGSKA, per germline (reference sequence). CDR3 sequence: CSARGLIGTDTEAFF. CDR3 in DNA: TGCAGTGCTAGAGGCTTAATCGGGACGGACACTGAAGCTTTCTTT.

This clonotype has more than one count but fewer than ten. The V and J genes are TRBV5-7 and TRBJ2-2, with 14 bases aligning to TRBD2. TRBV5-7 is recorded as an ORF, its role being uncertain. Trimming at V came to 6 bases and at J to 7 bases, leaving 20 bases not matched to a gene. There are 20 residues in the CDR3. CDR3 bases: TGTGCCAGCACCAAAAGAAAAGGGACTAGCGGGGGTGATGATTTCGGGGAGCTGTTTTTT. This gives the protein CASTKRKGTSGGDDFGELFF.

There are many counts of this clonotype. The DNA of the CDR3 is TGTGCCAGCAGCCGAGGACGAGTCCTCCAAGAGACCCAGTACTTC. Translating gives CASSRGRVLQETQYF. The chain uses TRBV7-6 and TRBJ2-5; D is ambiguous. The ends were cut back, 5 bases at V and 1 base at J, with 14 bases in the middle. CDR1 is SGHVS and CDR2 is FNYEAQ in the germline V gene. There are 15 residues in the CDR3. Combining the CDR3 with reference TRBV7-6 and TRBJ2-5 gives the whole variable domain GAGVSQSPRYKVTKRGQDVALRCDPISGHVSLYWYRQALGQGPEFLTYFNYEAQQDKSGLPNDRFSAERPEGSISTLTIQRTEQRDSAMYRCASSRGRVLQETQYFGPGTRLLVL.

The V call is TRBV20-1, the J call TRBJ1-2; 7 positions agree with TRBD1. V lost 3 bases and J lost 4; bases outside the gene matches: 11. The CDR3 loop spans 15 amino acids. The V gene's germline CDR1 is DFQATT and CDR2 SNEGSKA (reference sequence). CDR3 sequence (DNA): TGCAGTGCTAGGACCCAGGGGGGGGCGGGCTATGGCTACACCTTC. Translating gives CSARTQGGAGYGYTF.

J is TRBJ2-5 and V is TRBV19; possibly TRBD1 for D (6 bases). This CDR3 is 13 amino acids long. Germline CDR1 reads LNHDA; CDR2 reads SQIVND (reference sequence). V lost 4 bases, J lost 1 base, and 7 bases lay in between. CDR3 sequence reads: CASSKDSQETQYF. CDR3 sequence (DNA): TGTGCCAGTAGTAAGGACAGCCAAGAGACCCAGTACTTC.

The chain employs TRBV27 and TRBJ2-7, with D maybe TRBD1 (6 bases). Per the germline V gene, CDR1 is MNHEY and CDR2 is SMNVEV (reference sequence). Trimming left V 3 bases short and J 7 bases short, with 16 bases between. The CDR3 covers 14 residues. DNA for the CDR3: TGTGCCAGCAGTTTTGGCGACAGGACCCTAGAGCAGTACTTC. This sequence encodes CASSFGDRTLEQYF.

This chain links TRBV13 with TRBJ1-6, with 7 bases matching TRBD1. After removal of 2 bases from V and 7 bases from J, the junction contained 5 bases not matched to a gene. The length of the CDR3 is 15 residues. Germline CDR1 is PRHDT and CDR2 is FYEKMQ (reference sequence). The CDR3 nucleotides read TGTGCCAGCAGCTTACGATGGGACAGCAATTCACCCCTCCACTTT. Residues: CASSLRWDSNSPLHF.